This T cell receptor (beta chain) comes out of a study of blood T cell repertoires in COVID-19. On the study more broadly: Acute and convalescent COVID-19 samples came from the United States, Italy and Spain. T cells, B-cell-depleted T cells, or PBMCs provided the cDNA or gDNA that served as material.

Trimming shortened V by 3 bases and J by 4 bases, and 13 bases separated the two germline ends. Germline V gene sequence: CDR1 LNHDA, CDR2 SQIVND (reference sequence). The CDR3 contains 15 residues. Original analysis: Reference gene primer amplification gave estimated nucleated cell counts. The table came from immunoSEQ multiplex PCR; TCRdb's copy has only in-frame clones and leaves some out. D and trimming were read from the DNA, whereas the V and J calls and clone size are those reported in that table. The table has about 270,000 clones, 82% seen once. The sequence derives from a woman under 30 with acute or convalescent COVID-19. The sequencing sample was made of peripheral blood. The genes are TRBV19 and TRBJ1-3, with D possibly being TRBD1 (5 bases). The chain's CDR3 is CASSILDSPGNTIYF. CDR3 in DNA: TGTGCCAGTAGTATCCTCGACAGCCCCGGAAACACCATATATTTT. The entire variable domain, with the rest obtained from reference TRBV19 and TRBJ1-3, is as follows: DGGITQSPKYLFRKEGQNVTLSCEQNLNHDAMYWYRQDPGQGLRLIYYSQIVNDFQKGDIAEGYSVSREKKESFPLTVTSAQKNPTAFYLCASSILDSPGNTIYFGEGSWLTVV.